This T cell receptor (beta chain) derives from a study of shared clonotypes between healthy human individuals. The naive CD8 fraction comprised CD45RO-negative cells positively selected for CCR7 and excluded terminally differentiated effector memory CD45RA+ cells. Assay used: immunoSEQ multiplex PCR; TCRdb lists only in-frame clones, some missing. The sample holds nearly 2 million clones, approximately 94% seen once. Germline V gene lookup returns CDR1 SGHDT and CDR2 YYEEEE. The CDR3 totals 17 residues. With V trimmed by 5 bases and J by 3 bases, 12 bases remained unmatched. The TCR sequence derives from a man aged 18 to 30 in good health. The sample consisted of naive CD8+ T cells sorted from blood. This chain joins TRBV5-6 and TRBJ2-5; TRBD2 matches 11 bases. The CDR3, as DNA: TGTGCCAGCAGTTCGGCCCCACCGGGACTAGCGGAAGAGACCCAGTACTTC. Protein product: CASSSAPPGLAEETQYF.